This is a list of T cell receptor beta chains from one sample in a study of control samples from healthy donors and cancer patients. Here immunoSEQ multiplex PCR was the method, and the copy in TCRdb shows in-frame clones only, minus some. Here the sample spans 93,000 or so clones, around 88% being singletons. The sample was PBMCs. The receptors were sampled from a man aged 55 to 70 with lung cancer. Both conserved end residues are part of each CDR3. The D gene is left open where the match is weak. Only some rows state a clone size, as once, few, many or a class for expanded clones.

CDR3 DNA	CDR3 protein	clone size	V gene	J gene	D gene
TGTGCCAGCAGTTATAGACAGGGGCCTTCCTACAATGAGCAGTTCTTC	CASSYRQGPSYNEQFF	.	TRBV6-6	TRBJ2-1	TRBD1
TGTGCCAGCTCACGGGGGCCCGGAGGGGCCAACGTCCTGACTTTC	CASSRGPGGANVLTF	.	TRBV18	TRBJ2-6	.
TGTGCCTGGAGTTCCGGGACAGGGGGAACTAATGAAAAACTGTTTTTT	CAWSSGTGGTNEKLFF	.	TRBV30	TRBJ1-4	TRBD1
TGTGCCAGCAGTCCTACCTCTAGCGCAGATACGCAGTATTTT	CASSPTSSADTQYF	.	TRBV27	TRBJ2-3	.
TGCGCCAGCAGCCTCTTAGGCGGGGGAGACTCCTACAATGAGCAGTTCTTC	CASSLLGGGDSYNEQFF	.	TRBV4-1	TRBJ2-1	TRBD2
TGTGCCAGCAGCTTCCGTTACAGGGGGGACTACGAGCAGTACTTC	CASSFRYRGDYEQYF	.	TRBV27	TRBJ2-7	TRBD1
TGTGCCAGCAGTGAGGCGGGTCGCGGGGAGCTGTTTTTT	CASSEAGRGELFF	.	TRBV6-1	TRBJ2-2	.
TGTGCCAGCAGTTTATCACCGGCGAACACCGGGGAGCTGTTTTTT	CASSLSPANTGELFF	.	TRBV27	TRBJ2-2	.
TGTGCCAGCAGCATGACAGGGTTTAATGAAAAACTGTTTTTT	CASSMTGFNEKLFF	.	TRBV7-9	TRBJ1-4	TRBD1
TGTGCCAGCAGTCGTAGAGAGACCCAGTACTTC	CASSRRETQYF	once	TRBV12-3/TRBV12-4	TRBJ2-5	.
TGTGCCAGCAGCTTAGCGGGACAGCGCACAGATACGCAGTATTTT	CASSLAGQRTDTQYF	once	TRBV7-2	TRBJ2-3	TRBD1
TGTGCCAGCAGCGTAGCCGGCAGCTCTGGAAACACCATATATTTT	CASSVAGSSGNTIYF	.	TRBV9	TRBJ1-3	.
TGTGCCAGCAGCCCAACTAGCGACATTAGCACAGATACGCAGTATTTT	CASSPTSDISTDTQYF	.	TRBV3-1/TRBV3-2	TRBJ2-3	TRBD2
TGTGCCAGTGAAGCGGGGTATGGGACAGATACGCAGTATTTT	CASEAGYGTDTQYF	.	TRBV25-1	TRBJ2-3	TRBD2
TGTGCCAGCAGCCCAGACCCGGGGACCTACGAGCAGTACTTC	CASSPDPGTYEQYF	.	TRBV9	TRBJ2-7	.
TGTGCCAGCAGTCTCCGACAGGATTCACCCCTCCACTTT	CASSLRQDSPLHF	.	TRBV12-3/TRBV12-4	TRBJ1-6	.
TGTGCCAGCAGCCGAGGACAAGCCAATGAGCAGTTCTTC	CASSRGQANEQFF	.	TRBV14	TRBJ2-1	.
TGTGCCAGCAGCTTGTTGCCCGGGGGGTCTCAGGGAGGCTATGGCTACACCTTC	CASSLLPGGSQGGYGYTF	.	TRBV5-5	TRBJ1-2	.
TGTGCCAGCAGCGCACAACAGGGACAGCTAGGCACTGAAGCTTTCTTT	CASSAQQGQLGTEAFF	.	TRBV9	TRBJ1-1	TRBD1
TGTGCCAGCTCACCACTGGGACAGGACACAGATACGCAGTATTTT	CASSPLGQDTDTQYF	once	TRBV18	TRBJ2-3	TRBD1
TGCGCCAGCAGCCGGACAGGGGAGACTGAAGCTTTCTTT	CASSRTGETEAFF	.	TRBV5-1	TRBJ1-1	TRBD1
TGCGCCAGCAGCCCTTTGGGGGGCGCCAACTATGGCTACACCTTC	CASSPLGGANYGYTF	.	TRBV5-1	TRBJ1-2	.
TGTGCCAGCAGTAGAAAGGGACAGGGTACCTACGAGCAGTACTTC	CASSRKGQGTYEQYF	.	TRBV6-6	TRBJ2-7	TRBD1
TGTGCCAGCAGTCAGGACAGCTATAATGAAAAACTGTTTTTT	CASSQDSYNEKLFF	.	TRBV9	TRBJ1-4	.
TGTGCCTGGACCCGTCAGAACACTGAAGCTTTCTTT	CAWTRQNTEAFF	.	TRBV30	TRBJ1-1	.
TGTGCCAGCAGCCAACCCGGGACAGGGGTAGGCAATGAGCAGTTCTTC	CASSQPGTGVGNEQFF	once	TRBV14	TRBJ2-1	TRBD1
TGTGCCAGCAGTGGGCGTACAGGGGAGCAGCCCCAGCATTTT	CASSGRTGEQPQHF	.	TRBV2	TRBJ1-5	TRBD1
TGTGCCAGCAGCGTAACAGGGGGATCGGGCACTGAAGCTTTCTTT	CASSVTGGSGTEAFF	.	TRBV9	TRBJ1-1	TRBD1